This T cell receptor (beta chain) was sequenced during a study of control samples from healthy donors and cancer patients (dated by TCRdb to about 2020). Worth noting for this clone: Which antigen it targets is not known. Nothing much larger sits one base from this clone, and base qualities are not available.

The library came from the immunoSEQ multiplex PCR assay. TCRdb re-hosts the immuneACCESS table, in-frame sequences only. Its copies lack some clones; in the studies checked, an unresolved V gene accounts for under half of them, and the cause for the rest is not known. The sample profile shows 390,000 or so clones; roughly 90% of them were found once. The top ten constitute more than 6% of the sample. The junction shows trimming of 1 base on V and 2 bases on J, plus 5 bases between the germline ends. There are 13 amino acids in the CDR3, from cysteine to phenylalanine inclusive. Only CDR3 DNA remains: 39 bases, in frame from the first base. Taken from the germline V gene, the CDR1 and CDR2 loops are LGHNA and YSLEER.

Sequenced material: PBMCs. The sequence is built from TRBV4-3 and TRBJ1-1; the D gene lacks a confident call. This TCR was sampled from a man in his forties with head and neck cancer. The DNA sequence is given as TGCGCCAGCAGCCAAGGTTCAAACACTGAAGCTTTCTTT. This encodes CASSQGSNTEAFF.